The 14 T cell receptor beta chains in this list originate from one sample, sequenced in a study of response to subunit inactivated influenza vaccine. TCRdb reprocessed the RT-PCR reads with MiXCR, giving one entry per CDR3 protein. The sample comprises hundreds of thousands of distinct CDR3 sequences, around 11% of which are singletons, and approximately 10% rests with the top ten. This sample also belongs to another study, concerning T cells expressing NK-cell markers. That report adds: TCR beta cDNA was made by 5'RACE template switching with UMIs.

Sequences were derived from PBMCs from blood, sampled on the day of vaccination. These receptors were obtained from a man aged 50 or older who received an inactivated influenza vaccine.

The genes are TRBV5-1 and TRBJ1-4; no firm D call. Looked up from germline, CDR1 is SGHRS and CDR2 is YFSETQ. This CDR3 has 13 amino acids. V lost 4 bases and J 7 bases, leaving 11 bases between the germline ends. CDR3 sequence (DNA): TGCGCCAGCAGCCGTACGTCCGTTGAAAAACTGTTTTTT. It yields the protein CASSRTSVEKLFF.

Ten or more counts support this clonotype. The rearrangement uses TRBV5-1 and TRBJ2-1, with a weak D call TRBD2 (5 bases). The CDR3 covers 13 residues. Germline CDR1 is SGHRS and CDR2 is YFSETQ. V gave up 0 bases and J gave up 6 bases, with 7 bases separating them. The CDR3 protein is CASSLERGNEQFF. The DNA for the CDR3 is TGCGCCAGCAGCTTGGAACGGGGCAATGAGCAGTTCTTC.

This clonotype was detected only a few times. The chain recombines TRBV3-1 with TRBJ2-7, with D unclear. Deletions cut 8 bases from V and 6 bases from J, with 17 bases between. The CDR3 runs 13 residues. Germline CDR1 and CDR2: LGHDT and YNNKEL (reference sequence). The CDR3 nucleotides are TGTGCCAGCGGAACCTCATGGGCGCGCGAGCAGTACTTC. Translated: CASGTSWAREQYF.

This clonotype turned up a few times. The chain has TRBV6-1 and TRBJ2-3, with 12 bases matching TRBD2. The length of the CDR3 is 16 residues. V gave up 7 bases and J gave up 4 bases; unmatched junction bases: 9. Germline assignment: CDR1 MNHNS and CDR2 SASEGT. CDR3 nucleotides: TGTGCCAGCAACCGACTAGCGGGAGTGACCCCAGATACGCAGTATTTT. Encoded protein: CASNRLAGVTPDTQYF.

The chain joins TRBV7-9 to TRBJ2-4; D might be TRBD2 (5 bases). The CDR3 runs to 16 residues. V was trimmed by 3 bases and J by 0 bases, leaving 12 bases between them. CDR1 SEHNR and CDR2 FQNEAQ come from the germline V gene (reference sequence). CDR3 bases: TGTGCCAGCAGCTTCCAGCGGAACCCAGCCAAAAACATTCAGTACTTC. This codes for CASSFQRNPAKNIQYF. The full variable domain, rest sourced from reference TRBV7-9 and TRBJ2-4, is DTGVSQNPRHKITKRGQNVTFRCDPISEHNRLYWYRQTLGQGPEFLTYFQNEAQLEKSRLLSDRFSAERPKGSFSTLEIQRTEQGDSAMYLCASSFQRNPAKNIQYFGAGTRLSVL.

This clonotype was detected only a few times. The chain employs TRBV30 and TRBJ2-7, with D tentatively TRBD1 (5 bases). This CDR3 is built from 13 residues. Trimming removed 3 bases from V and 1 base from J, with 10 bases in between. Germline V lookup: CDR1 GTSNPN, CDR2 SVGIG (reference sequence). The CDR3 DNA reads TGTGCCTGGAGCAAGACAGATTCCTACGAGCAGTACTTC. Translating it yields CAWSKTDSYEQYF.

V is TRBV6-1 and J is TRBJ1-2, with a tentative D call TRBD1 (5 bases). Germline V gives CDR1 MNHNS, CDR2 SASEGT. Trimming took 6 bases from V and 0 from J, leaving 17 bases between them. The CDR3 length is 16 residues. The CDR3 DNA sequence: TGTGCCAGCAGCCAAATACCCAGGGAAACTAACTATGGCTACACCTTC. As protein: CASSQIPRETNYGYTF.

This clonotype showed up just a few times. The gene calls are TRBV7-3 and TRBJ2-7; TRBD2 is a possible D gene (6 bases). Germline CDR1 and CDR2: SGHTA and FQGTGA. The V and J ends lost 2 bases and 2 bases respectively, with 13 bases between them. The CDR3 has 15 amino acids. DNA of the CDR3: TGTGCCAGCAGCTTACCCTCTAGCGTGACCTACGAGCAGTACTTC. Its translation: CASSLPSSVTYEQYF.

This clonotype was seen at least ten times. J is TRBJ2-3 and V is TRBV7-2; 10 bases map to TRBD2. This CDR3 has 17 amino acids. Trimming at V came to 4 bases and at J to 3 bases, leaving 10 bases not matched to a gene. The germline V gene encodes CDR1 SGHTA and CDR2 FQGNSA. This CDR3 reads CASSSGLAVGRTDTQYF. CDR3 nucleotide sequence: TGTGCCAGCAGCTCCGGACTAGCGGTGGGAAGGACAGATACGCAGTATTTT.

This clonotype was observed at least ten times. The chain employs TRBV6-2 or TRBV6-3 and TRBJ2-3; 9 nucleotides agree with TRBD2. CDR1 and CDR2 from the germline V gene are MNHEY and SVGEGT. This CDR3 has 15 residues. Trimming took 6 bases from V and 4 from J; bases not matched to a gene: 8. CDR3 coding DNA: TGTGCCAGCAGGCTTAGCGGGAGCTCCCCAGATACGCAGTATTTT. It is translated as CASRLSGSSPDTQYF.

This chain joins TRBV4-3 and TRBJ2-1; 9 positions agree with TRBD1. The CDR3 length is 17 residues. The trim removed 0 bases at V and 2 bases at J, leaving 5 bases unmatched. The germline CDR1 and CDR2 sequences are LGHNA and YSLEER. The CDR3 region is CASSQDWTGEAYNEQFF. The CDR3 nucleotides are TGCGCCAGCAGCCAAGATTGGACAGGGGAGGCCTACAATGAGCAGTTCTTC.

At least ten counts were recorded for this clonotype. The chain is built from TRBV7-3 and TRBJ2-1, with 7 bases aligning to TRBD1. Trimming at V came to 5 bases and at J to 7 bases, leaving 8 bases not matched to a gene. CDR1 and CDR2 (germline): SGHTA, FQGTGA. This CDR3 spans 14 amino acids. CDR3 amino acids: CASSPMGQYNEQFF. In DNA, the CDR3 is TGTGCCAGCAGCCCAATGGGACAGTATAATGAGCAGTTCTTC.

This clonotype was seen ten or more times. The chain carries TRBV5-1 and TRBJ2-1, with a tentative D call TRBD1 (5 bases). Germline CDR1 is SGHRS and CDR2 is YFSETQ. Trimming shortened V by 5 bases and J by 9 bases, and 9 bases separated the two germline ends. The CDR3 consists of 11 residues. The CDR3, as DNA: TGCGCCAGCAGAGGGGTTGGTGAGCAGTTCTTC. Encoded protein: CASRGVGEQFF.

This clonotype has at least ten counts. The chain combines TRBV6-2 or TRBV6-3 with TRBJ2-2; D remains ambiguous. This CDR3 contains 11 residues. Germline CDR1 and CDR2: MNHEY and SVGEGT. V lost 8 bases, J lost 4 bases, and 5 bases lay in between. CDR3 residues: CASLSTGELFF. In DNA form, the CDR3 reads TGTGCCAGCCTTAGCACCGGGGAGCTGTTTTTT.